This T cell receptor (beta chain) was obtained from a study of T-cell reconstitution after alpha-beta-depleted transplantation in children. This clonotype was detected only a few times. Trimming took 10 bases from V and 3 from J; bases not matched to a gene: 6. The V gene's germline CDR1 is MNHEY and CDR2 SMNVEV (reference sequence). The CDR3 contains 14 residues. Unique molecular identifiers were built into the TCRbeta library. MiXCR was run by TCRdb on the PCR reads, yielding one entry per CDR3 protein. In the table there are approximately 510,000 distinct CDR3 sequences, 15% to 20% of which are singletons.

This clonotype was sampled from a human donor who donated a stem cell graft to a child with acute lymphoblastic leukemia. V is TRBV27 and J is TRBJ2-3; 11 nucleotides line up with TRBD2. Specimen: PBMCs from the stem cell graft donor, collected from the stem cell graft. Here the CDR3 reads CATSSGRSTDTQYF. CDR3 in DNA: TGTGCCACATCTAGCGGGAGGAGTACAGATACGCAGTATTTT.